Presented here are 26 T cell receptor beta chains from one specimen sequenced in a study of radiation and T cells in renal cell carcinoma (TCRdb year 2020). The time point label here, explained by the study, means: blood 2 weeks post-SBRT. What this sample's treatment or condition label stands for: 15 Gy SBRT to primary tumor, nephrectomy 4 weeks later. Libraries were constructed by the immunoSEQ multiplex PCR assay. Not all clones reach the TCRdb copy of this immuneACCESS table, which keeps in-frame sequences only. Checked studies attribute under half of the gap to unresolved V genes and leave the rest unexplained. A total of about 58,000 clones appear in this sample, roughly 79% of them only once. Together, the top ten hold about 6.8% of the sample. The sample was blood, taken from a patient whose treatment included radiotherapy and nephrectomy. These receptor sequences come from a man aged 60 to 75 with renal cell carcinoma.

Only a few counts were recorded for this clone. This chain links TRBV30 with TRBJ2-1; no clear D gene. The CDR3 extends over 15 amino acids. Trimming shortened V by 0 bases and J by 8 bases, and 17 bases separated the two germline ends. Germline V CDR1 and CDR2: GTSNPN, SVGIG (reference sequence). CDR3 in amino acids: CAWSVQLPFRDEQFF. The CDR3 DNA follows: TGTGCCTGGAGTGTACAGCTACCCTTCCGCGATGAGCAGTTCTTC.

The gene calls are TRBV4-2 and TRBJ2-2; the D is unclear. CDR1 is LGHNA and CDR2 is YNFKEQ in the germline V gene. V lost 5 bases and J 5 bases, leaving 9 bases between the germline ends. This CDR3 spans 13 amino acids. The DNA of the CDR3 is TGTGCCAGCAGCTTGACTCTAACCGGGGAGCTGTTTTTT. Translating gives CASSLTLTGELFF.

V usage is TRBV27 and J usage is TRBJ2-5; 10 nucleotides agree with TRBD2. CDR3 size: 15 residues. V lost 2 bases and J lost 5; bases outside the gene matches: 5. CDR1 MNHEY and CDR2 SMNVEV come from the germline V gene (reference sequence). In nucleotides, the CDR3 is TGTGCCAGCAGTTTACTAGCGGGAGTGCGGGAGACCCAGTACTTC. This translates into CASSLLAGVRETQYF.

The chain uses TRBV11-2 and TRBJ2-3; tentatively, D is TRBD1 or TRBD2 (6 bases each). The CDR3 length is 15 residues. The ends were cut back, 6 bases at V and 5 bases at J, with 18 bases in the middle. CDR1 is SGHAT and CDR2 is FQNNGV in the germline V gene. CDR3 bases: TGTGCCAGCAGGGGGGGACAACTCAAGCTAGATACGCAGTATTTT. This gives the protein CASRGGQLKLDTQYF.

The chain couples TRBV6-1 to TRBJ2-2, with D perhaps matching TRBD1 or TRBD2 (6 bases each). The germline V and J ends were trimmed by 1 base and 4 bases, with 16 bases remaining between them. The germline gives CDR1 MNHNS, CDR2 SASEGT. This CDR3 region has 17 residues. The CDR3 loop reads CASSEGWGATGTGELFF. In DNA form, the CDR3 reads TGTGCCAGCAGTGAAGGGTGGGGGGCTACCGGCACCGGGGAGCTGTTTTTT.

This chain links TRBV11-2 with TRBJ2-3; D is undetermined. Trimming took off 0 bases at V and 1 base at J, with 11 bases between the two ends. Per the germline V gene, CDR1 is SGHAT and CDR2 is FQNNGV. This CDR3 has 16 amino acids. The chain's CDR3 is CASSLDLLGGTDTQYF. For the CDR3, the DNA is TGTGCCAGCAGCTTAGATCTGCTAGGAGGCACAGATACGCAGTATTTT.

This chain uses TRBV23-1 with TRBJ1-4; TRBD1 aligns across 9 bases. TRBV23-1 is reported as an ORF; its role is uncertain. The junction had 9 bases not matched to a gene; V was cut back by 2 bases and J by 5 bases. The CDR3 is 17 residues long. This CDR3 reads CASSQRIRDRANEKLFF. CDR3 coding DNA: TGCGCCAGCAGTCAACGGATCCGGGACAGGGCAAATGAAAAACTGTTTTTT.

The V call is TRBV19, the J call TRBJ1-6; D might be TRBD1 (5 bases). V lost 3 bases, J lost 8 bases, and 11 bases lay in between. Germline CDR1 and CDR2: LNHDA and SQIVND (reference sequence). This CDR3 is built from 14 residues. The CDR3 DNA follows: TGTGCCAGTAGTATTACCGTAGGGGATTCACCCCTCCACTTT. Amino acid sequence: CASSITVGDSPLHF.

This clone has a handful of counts. The chain is built from TRBV6-5 and TRBJ1-5; no reliable D call. V lost 0 bases and J lost 7, with 13 bases in between. The CDR3 length is 15 residues. Germline assignment: CDR1 MNHEY and CDR2 SVGAGI. The CDR3 region has the DNA TGTGCCAGCAGTTACTCCGACCAGGCGGGGCAGCCCCAGCATTTT. The encoded protein is CASSYSDQAGQPQHF.

The rearrangement joins TRBV5-1 to TRBJ1-2, with 7 nucleotides matching TRBD1. Trimming at V came to 4 bases and at J to 2 bases, leaving 14 bases not matched to a gene. CDR3 size: 17 residues. Germline CDR1 is SGHRS and CDR2 is YFSETQ. The CDR3 DNA sequence: TGCGCCAGCAGCGCAGTTCGGGAGGGGGCTAACAACTATGGCTACACCTTC. Protein sequence: CASSAVREGANNYGYTF.

The V gene is TRBV6-5, the J gene TRBJ2-2, with 9 bases aligning to TRBD1. The CDR3 length is 14 residues. The ends lost 6 bases at V and 5 bases at J; junction bases unmatched: 4. Germline CDR1 MNHEY, CDR2 SVGAGI. CDR3: CASSRDRETGELFF. The CDR3 coding sequence is TGTGCCAGCAGCCGGGACAGGGAAACCGGGGAGCTGTTTTTT.

This clone has a single count. The gene calls are TRBV9 and TRBJ2-3; 8 nucleotides align to TRBD1. Germline CDR1 and CDR2: SGDLS and YYNGEE. The ends lost 5 bases at V and 3 bases at J; junction bases unmatched: 8. The CDR3 sequence is 15 residues long. CDR3 coding DNA: TGTGCCAGCAGTACGACAGGGGTCGTAACAGATACGCAGTATTTT. It yields the protein CASSTTGVVTDTQYF.

The gene calls are TRBV4-3 and TRBJ2-2; tentative D call: TRBD1 (6 bases). The V end lost 0 bases, the J end lost 2 bases, and 10 bases lay between the germline ends. The CDR3 loop spans 16 amino acids. CDR1 is LGHNA, CDR2 YSLEER, per germline. CDR3: CASSQESGVNTGELFF. For the CDR3, the DNA is TGCGCCAGCAGCCAAGAGTCAGGGGTCAACACCGGGGAGCTGTTTTTT.

This rearrangement joins TRBV4-2 to TRBJ2-2; maybe TRBD1 (6 bases). CDR3 length equals 19 residues. Between the trimmed V and J ends, which lost 0 bases and 0 bases, there was a span of 17 bases. The germline V gene encodes CDR1 LGHNA and CDR2 YNFKEQ. The CDR3 loop reads CASSQDLYRESPNTGELFF. The CDR3 region has the DNA TGTGCCAGCAGCCAAGATTTGTACAGGGAATCTCCGAACACCGGGGAGCTGTTTTTT.

The chain combines TRBV29-1 with TRBJ1-1, with TRBD1 as a possible D gene (5 bases). In germline, CDR1 is SQVTM, CDR2 ANQGSEA. V dropped 5 bases and J dropped 9 bases, with 10 bases sitting between them. CDR3 length equals 10 residues. In nucleotides, the CDR3 is TGCAGCGTTTCATCAGGGCAAGCTTTCTTT. It codes for CSVSSGQAFF.

The chain recombines TRBV4-3 with TRBJ1-6; possibly TRBD1 for D (5 bases). Trimming took 0 bases from V and 9 from J, leaving 24 bases between them. The CDR3 runs to 19 residues. The germline CDR1 and CDR2 sequences are LGHNA and YSLEER. CDR3 sequence: CASSQEGAGGTANFSPLHF. CDR3 nucleotide sequence: TGCGCCAGCAGCCAAGAGGGAGCGGGCGGGACGGCGAATTTTTCACCCCTCCACTTT.

This chain links TRBV11-2 with TRBJ2-7; 7 bases fit TRBD1. Germline trimming cut 3 bases from V and 0 bases from J; bases unmatched to any gene: 5. The V gene's germline CDR1 is SGHAT and CDR2 FQNNGV. The CDR3 has 15 amino acids. The CDR3 loop reads CASSFLGDSSYEQYV. The CDR3 DNA is TGTGCCAGCAGCTTCCTCGGGGACAGCTCCTACGAGCAGTACGTC.

The gene calls are TRBV10-3 and TRBJ1-4; D uncertain. The CDR3 spans 14 residues. The germline CDR1 and CDR2 sequences are ENHRY and SYGVKD. V lost 0 bases and J lost 6, with 8 bases in between. The CDR3 sequence: CAISESRIDEKLFF. As DNA, the CDR3 is TGTGCCATCAGTGAGTCGAGGATTGATGAAAAACTGTTTTTT.

The chain combines TRBV5-1 with TRBJ1-2, with D possibly being TRBD1 (6 bases). The V and J ends lost 0 bases and 6 bases respectively, with 12 bases between them. Germline V gene lookup returns CDR1 SGHRS and CDR2 YFSETQ. The CDR3 spans 14 residues. In DNA, the CDR3 is TGCGCCAGCAGCTTGGCCGGGGGGCAGAATGGCTACACCTTC. It is translated as CASSLAGGQNGYTF.

There are a few counts of this clone. V usage is TRBV2 and J usage is TRBJ1-1; D is ambiguous. Trimming left V 6 bases short and J 0 bases short, with 8 bases between. In germline, CDR1 is SNHLY, CDR2 FYNNEI. The CDR3 contains 13 residues. The CDR3 here is CASRKAMNTEAFF. CDR3 nucleotides: TGTGCCAGCAGAAAGGCGATGAACACTGAAGCTTTCTTT.

The V and J genes are TRBV7-8 and TRBJ2-3; possibly TRBD1 or TRBD2 for D (5 bases each). Per the germline V gene, CDR1 is SGHVS and CDR2 is FQNEAQ. The CDR3 is 16 residues long. V lost 5 bases and J lost 3, with 18 bases in between. The DNA of the CDR3 is TGTGCCAGCAGCCCGGGACCAAAATTAAGGACAGATACGCAGTATTTT. The encoded protein is CASSPGPKLRTDTQYF.

This rearrangement joins TRBV10-3 to TRBJ1-1; 7 bases map to TRBD1. Germline V gene data show CDR1 as ENHRY and CDR2 as SYGVKD. The CDR3 consists of 14 residues. V shed 10 bases, J shed 1 base, and the junction held 9 bases outside the gene matches. In DNA, the CDR3 is TGTGCCACGTCTATTGGACAGGAGAACACTGAAGCTTTCTTT. Translating it yields CATSIGQENTEAFF.

V and J are TRBV11-2 and TRBJ1-3; tentative D call: TRBD1 (5 bases). CDR3 length equals 15 residues. The germline V gene has CDR1 SGHAT and CDR2 FQNNGV. Deletions cut 5 bases from V and 0 bases from J, with 11 bases between. The CDR3 DNA is TGTGCCAGCAGCGTCGACAGAAACTCTGGAAACACCATATATTTT. Translating it yields CASSVDRNSGNTIYF.

The J gene is TRBJ1-2, the V gene TRBV7-2; TRBD1 might be the D (6 bases). V lost 4 bases and J lost 0, with 15 bases in between. This CDR3 comprises 16 residues. From germline, CDR1 is SGHTA and CDR2 FQGNSA. The CDR3 spells CASSSRTEETNYGYTF. The CDR3 DNA reads as TGTGCCAGCAGCTCTAGGACAGAGGAGACTAACTATGGCTACACCTTC.

This clone has only one observation. The chain recombines TRBV6-5 with TRBJ1-2; 7 bases line up with TRBD1. The CDR3 spans 14 residues. The germline CDR1 and CDR2 sequences are MNHEY and SVGAGI. Trimming took 7 bases from V and 8 from J; bases not matched to a gene: 13. CDR3 residues: CASTPGGSASGYTF. For the CDR3, the DNA is TGTGCCAGCACTCCAGGGGGTTCCGCGAGCGGCTACACCTTC.

J is TRBJ2-2 and V is TRBV10-3, with 8 bases aligning to TRBD1. Germline V gives CDR1 ENHRY, CDR2 SYGVKD. This CDR3 spans 18 amino acids. J lost 5 bases, V lost 2 bases, and 13 bases had no gene match. The CDR3 reads CAISEPPGTGILTGELFF. The CDR3 region has the DNA TGTGCCATCAGTGAGCCTCCCGGGACAGGAATCTTGACCGGGGAGCTGTTTTTT.